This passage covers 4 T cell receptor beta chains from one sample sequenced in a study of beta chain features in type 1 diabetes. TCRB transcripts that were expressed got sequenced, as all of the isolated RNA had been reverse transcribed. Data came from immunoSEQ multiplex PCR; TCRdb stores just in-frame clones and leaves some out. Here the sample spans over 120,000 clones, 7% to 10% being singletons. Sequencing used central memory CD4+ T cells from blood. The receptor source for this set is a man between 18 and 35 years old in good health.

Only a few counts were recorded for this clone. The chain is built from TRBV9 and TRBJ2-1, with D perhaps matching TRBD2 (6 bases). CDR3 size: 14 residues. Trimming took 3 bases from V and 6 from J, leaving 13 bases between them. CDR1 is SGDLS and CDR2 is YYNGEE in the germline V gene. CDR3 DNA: TGTGCCAGCAGCGGCCGACTAGTCCCCAATGAGCAGTTCTTC. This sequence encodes CASSGRLVPNEQFF.

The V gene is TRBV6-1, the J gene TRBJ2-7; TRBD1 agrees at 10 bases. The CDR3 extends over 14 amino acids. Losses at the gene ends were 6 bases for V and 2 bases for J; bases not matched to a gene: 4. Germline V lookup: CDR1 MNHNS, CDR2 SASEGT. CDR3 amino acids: CASRAGTGAYEQYF. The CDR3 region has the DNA TGTGCCAGCAGGGCCGGGACAGGGGCCTACGAGCAGTACTTC.

For the CDR3, the DNA is TGTGCCAGCAGCGTAGTTTTTTCGGGGGGGCGTAATGAGCAGTTCTTC. Amino acid sequence: CASSVVFSGGRNEQFF. The chain is built from TRBV9 and TRBJ2-1, with 8 bases that match TRBD2. The junction had 9 bases not matched to a gene; V was cut back by 0 bases and J by 7 bases. The CDR3 is made up of 16 amino acids. Germline values: CDR1 SGDLS, CDR2 YYNGEE. The entire variable domain, with the rest obtained from reference TRBV9 and TRBJ2-1, is as follows: DSGVTQTPKHLITATGQRVTLRCSPRSGDLSVYWYQQSLDQGLQFLIQYYNGEERAKGNILERFSAQQFPDLHSELNLSSLELGDSALYFCASSVVFSGGRNEQFFGPGTRLTVL.

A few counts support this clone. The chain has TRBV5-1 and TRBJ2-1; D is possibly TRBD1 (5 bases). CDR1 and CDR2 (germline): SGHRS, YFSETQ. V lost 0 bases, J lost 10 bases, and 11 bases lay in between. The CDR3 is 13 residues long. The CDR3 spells CASSLVRGYEQFF. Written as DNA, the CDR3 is TGCGCCAGCAGCTTGGTTAGGGGCTACGAGCAGTTCTTC.